The 27 T cell receptor beta chains below come from one sample, sequenced in a study of T cell responses to AZD1222 COVID-19 vaccine. The table came from immunoSEQ multiplex PCR; TCRdb's copy has only in-frame clones and leaves some out. The repertoire includes 150,000 to 200,000 clones, about nine tenths of them detected once, and less than 2.5% sits in the top ten. The sample consisted of peripheral blood, taken 28 days after the second AZD1222 dose. The receptors were gathered from an adult who received the AZD1222 COVID-19 vaccine.

DNA of the CDR3: TGTGCCAGCAGCCCCTATCAGTCCTATGGCTACACCTTC. Translating it yields CASSPYQSYGYTF. The J gene is TRBJ1-2, the V gene TRBV14; D not resolved. The germline V and J ends were trimmed by 4 bases and 4 bases, with 10 bases remaining between them. Germline V CDR1 and CDR2: SGHDN, FVKESK. The length of the CDR3 is 13 residues.

The V gene is TRBV10-3, the J gene TRBJ2-3, with TRBD2 as a possible D gene (5 bases). Looked up from germline, CDR1 is ENHRY and CDR2 is SYGVKD. The CDR3 contains 11 residues. With 9 bases removed from V and 2 bases from J, the gap between germline ends came to 6 bases. The CDR3 coding sequence is TGTGCCATAGGACTCACAGATACGCAGTATTTT. Its protein product is CAIGLTDTQYF.

The chain uses TRBV9 and TRBJ2-7, with a possible D match to TRBD1 (5 bases). This CDR3 contains 15 residues. The V and J ends lost 0 bases and 0 bases respectively, with 10 bases between them. The V gene's germline CDR1 is SGDLS and CDR2 YYNGEE. The CDR3 sequence is CASSVAGNPSYEQYF. The CDR3, as DNA: TGTGCCAGCAGCGTAGCAGGGAATCCCTCCTACGAGCAGTACTTC.

The V call is TRBV5-4, the J call TRBJ2-7, with D perhaps TRBD1 (6 bases). The V gene lost 2 bases and the J gene lost 3 bases, with 18 bases spanning the gap. The length of the CDR3 is 16 residues. CDR1 SGHNT and CDR2 YYREEE come from the germline V gene (reference sequence). The CDR3 spells CASSFEQGVWGYEQYF. CDR3 DNA sequence: TGTGCCAGCAGCTTTGAACAGGGAGTGTGGGGCTACGAGCAGTACTTC.

The gene calls are TRBV2 and TRBJ1-5, with unresolved D. The V end was cut by 8 bases, the J end by 6 bases, with 14 bases between. From germline, CDR1 is SNHLY and CDR2 FYNNEI. This CDR3 region has 13 residues. In nucleotides, the CDR3 is TGTGCCAGCGAGGCGGGAGGCAGTCAGCCCCAGCATTTT. This translates into CASEAGGSQPQHF.

The CDR3 DNA reads TGTGCCATCAGCTCACAGGGGGCTGCTAATGAAAAACTGTTTTTT. Translation: CAISSQGAANEKLFF. This rearrangement joins TRBV10-3 to TRBJ1-4, with TRBD1 matching 9 bases. V gave up 6 bases and J gave up 3 bases; unmatched junction bases: 5. Germline values: CDR1 ENHRY, CDR2 SYGVKD. The CDR3 extends over 15 amino acids.

This chain uses TRBV5-1 with TRBJ2-7; TRBD2 is a possible D gene (5 bases). The CDR3 has 16 residues. CDR1 SGHRS and CDR2 YFSETQ come from the germline V gene. Trimming removed 7 bases from V and 5 bases from J, with 25 bases in between. CDR3 in amino acids: CASPPRPAGARHEQYF. The CDR3 nucleotides read TGCGCCAGCCCCCCCCGGCCGGCGGGTGCCCGCCACGAGCAGTACTTC.

The chain uses TRBV4-1 and TRBJ1-2; 7 bases match TRBD1. The CDR3 extends over 16 amino acids. The germline CDR1 and CDR2 sequences are MGHRA and YSYEKL. V lost 0 bases and J lost 8; bases outside the gene matches: 12. The CDR3, as DNA: TGCGCCAGCAGCCAAGAGAACAGGGGTCGACTTAGCGGCTACACCTTC. Protein sequence: CASSQENRGRLSGYTF.

V usage is TRBV19 and J usage is TRBJ1-5; D not certain. The CDR3 is 16 amino acids. V lost 2 bases to trimming and J lost 5 bases, with 16 bases between them. The germline V gene encodes CDR1 LNHDA and CDR2 SQIVND (reference sequence). CDR3 coding DNA: TGTGCCAGTAGTATAACCCCTATGGCTCGGGATCAGCCCCAGCATTTT. It encodes CASSITPMARDQPQHF.

The J gene is TRBJ2-7, the V gene TRBV4-1, with D maybe TRBD2 (6 bases). The CDR3 is 14 amino acids. Germline V lookup: CDR1 MGHRA, CDR2 YSYEKL. V was clipped by 3 bases and J by 0 bases, with 9 bases between them. The CDR3, as DNA: TGCGCCAGCAGCCACTTAGCGGTCTCCTACGAGCAGTACTTC. Translation gives CASSHLAVSYEQYF.

The rearrangement links TRBV7-2 to TRBJ2-3; the D call may be TRBD1 or TRBD2 (5 bases each). V lost 1 base, J lost 4 bases, and 12 bases lay in between. Germline V gives CDR1 SGHTA, CDR2 FQGNSA. The CDR3 has 15 amino acids. The CDR3 loop reads CASSLVGGVSDTQYF. DNA for the CDR3: TGTGCCAGCAGCTTAGTTGGGGGAGTCTCAGATACGCAGTATTTT.

CDR3 sequence (DNA): TGTGCCAGCAGCTCCGACAGGTGGAACACCGGGGAGCTGTTTTTT. Amino acid sequence: CASSSDRWNTGELFF. The chain has TRBV7-8 and TRBJ2-2; a weak D match, TRBD1 (6 bases). The CDR3 loop spans 15 amino acids. CDR1 SGHVS and CDR2 FQNEAQ come from the germline V gene. The V end was cut by 4 bases, the J end by 1 base, with 10 bases between. Combining the CDR3 with reference TRBV7-8 and TRBJ2-2 gives the whole variable domain GAGVSQSPRYKVAKRGQDVALRCDPISGHVSLFWYQQALGQGPEFLTYFQNEAQLDKSGLPSDRFFAERPEGSVSTLKIQRTQQEDSAVYLCASSSDRWNTGELFFGEGSRLTVL.

This chain uses TRBV4-2 with TRBJ1-4; 8 bases are shared with TRBD1. The CDR3 extends over 16 amino acids. V lost 10 bases to trimming and J lost 0 bases; unmatched junction nucleotides: 10. Germline values: CDR1 LGHNA, CDR2 YNFKEQ. The CDR3 protein is CATSPLGQATNEKLFF. The DNA of the CDR3 is TGTGCCACCTCCCCCCTGGGACAGGCAACTAATGAAAAACTGTTTTTT.

The V and J genes are TRBV27 and TRBJ1-6; 8 bases match TRBD1. In germline, CDR1 is MNHEY, CDR2 SMNVEV (reference sequence). The CDR3 runs to 19 residues. V shed 4 bases, J shed 8 bases, and the junction held 19 bases outside the gene matches. In nucleotides, the CDR3 is TGTGCCAGCAGTTCCCCCTCTGGGGCGGGTGGACAGGGTTATTCACCCCTCCACTTT. It is translated as CASSSPSGAGGQGYSPLHF.

The V gene is TRBV10-2, the J gene TRBJ1-4; TRBD1 matches at 7 bases. CDR3 length equals 15 residues. The germline gives CDR1 WSHSY, CDR2 SAAADI. Trimming cost V 2 bases and J 8 bases; bases outside gene matches: 8. As DNA, the CDR3 is TGCGCCAGCAGTGAGGTGAAGGGGGCGCGGGAAAAACTGTTTTTT. The encoded protein is CASSEVKGAREKLFF.

The rearrangement links TRBV9 to TRBJ1-2; no firm D call. Germline lookup yields CDR1 SGDLS and CDR2 YYNGEE. The V end was cut by 0 bases, the J end by 0 bases, with 9 bases between. The CDR3 sequence is 15 residues long. This CDR3 is CASSVGWQANYGYTF. CDR3 DNA sequence: TGTGCCAGCAGCGTAGGTTGGCAGGCTAACTATGGCTACACCTTC.

The chain joins TRBV14 to TRBJ1-2, with 9 bases lining up with TRBD1. J was trimmed by 4 bases and V by 4 bases; bases with no gene match: 13. The CDR3 has 17 residues. CDR1 SGHDN and CDR2 FVKESK come from the germline V gene. DNA of the CDR3: TGTGCCAGCAGCCCCGGACAGGGGATTACCACCTTCTATGGCTACACCTTC. Translated: CASSPGQGITTFYGYTF.

This rearrangement joins TRBV6-1 to TRBJ1-3; 8 bases line up with TRBD1. V lost 1 base, J lost 1 base, and 3 bases stayed unmatched. Per germline, CDR1 MNHNS and CDR2 SASEGT. The CDR3 has 16 residues. The CDR3, as DNA: TGTGCCAGCAGTGAAGGGACAGGGAGGTCTGGAAACACCATATATTTT. Encoded protein: CASSEGTGRSGNTIYF.

The CDR3 spells CASSLQFRREETQYF. CDR3 nucleotide sequence: TGCGCCAGCAGCTTGCAATTCCGCAGGGAAGAGACCCAGTACTTC. V and J are TRBV5-1 and TRBJ2-5; possibly TRBD1 for D (5 bases). Deletions cut 1 base from V and 3 bases from J, with 13 bases between. Germline V CDR1 and CDR2: SGHRS, YFSETQ. The CDR3 length is 15 residues.

The chain combines TRBV7-2 with TRBJ2-1; 15 bases are a match to TRBD2. Per germline, CDR1 SGHTA and CDR2 FQGNSA. This CDR3 region has 14 residues. The ends lost 4 bases at V and 14 bases at J; junction bases unmatched: 6. The CDR3 spells CASSSGLAGGPEFF. The CDR3 DNA reads TGTGCCAGCAGCTCAGGACTAGCGGGGGGGCCAGAGTTCTTC.

The sample holds many counts of this clone. The chain employs TRBV11-2 and TRBJ2-1, with 12 nucleotides matching TRBD2. CDR1 SGHAT and CDR2 FQNNGV come from the germline V gene. With 6 bases clipped from V and 8 bases from J, the junction kept 8 bases outside the gene matches. This CDR3 spans 15 amino acids. In nucleotides, the CDR3 is TGTGCCAGCAGGACCGGACTAGCGGGGAGGGATGAGCAGTTCTTC. Its translation is CASRTGLAGRDEQFF.

This chain connects TRBV28 to TRBJ1-2; D remains ambiguous. Trimming took off 6 bases at V and 1 base at J, with 15 bases between the two ends. CDR1 is MDHEN and CDR2 is SYDVKM in the germline V gene. The CDR3 consists of 15 residues. CDR3 region: CASRLAPNRNYGYTF. The CDR3 DNA sequence: TGTGCCAGCAGACTCGCACCGAACCGTAACTATGGCTACACCTTC.

The chain has TRBV15 and TRBJ2-1; tentative D call: TRBD2 (5 bases). The CDR3 has 14 residues. Germline V CDR1 and CDR2: LNHNV, YYDKDF (reference sequence). Between the trimmed V and J ends, which lost 0 bases and 9 bases, there was a span of 12 bases. For the CDR3, the DNA is TGTGCCACCAGCAGAGATTTGAGGGTCGGTGAGCAGTTCTTC. Translation gives CATSRDLRVGEQFF.

The chain has TRBV19 and TRBJ1-2; D ambiguous. The CDR3 extends over 12 amino acids. The V end was cut by 3 bases, the J end by 4 bases, with 6 bases between. Looked up from germline, CDR1 is LNHDA and CDR2 is SQIVND (reference sequence). The CDR3 bases are TGTGCCAGTAGTATCCACACCTATGGCTACACCTTC. Protein: CASSIHTYGYTF.

The genes are TRBV19 and TRBJ2-4; D is possibly TRBD2 (5 bases). Looked up from germline, CDR1 is LNHDA and CDR2 is SQIVND (reference sequence). Trimming pared 8 bases from V and 1 base from J, leaving 15 bases between. This CDR3 comprises 15 residues. The CDR3 loop reads CASQSRGWAKNIQYF. In DNA, the CDR3 is TGTGCCAGTCAATCCCGGGGTTGGGCCAAAAACATTCAGTACTTC. The full variable domain, its missing parts supplied by reference TRBV19 and TRBJ2-4, is DGGITQSPKYLFRKEGQNVTLSCEQNLNHDAMYWYRQDPGQGLRLIYYSQIVNDFQKGDIAEGYSVSREKKESFPLTVTSAQKNPTAFYLCASQSRGWAKNIQYFGAGTRLSVL.

This chain connects TRBV7-9 to TRBJ2-7; 7 positions match TRBD2. The CDR3 consists of 15 residues. Germline V gene lookup returns CDR1 SEHNR and CDR2 FQNEAQ (reference sequence). The V segment lost 0 bases and the J segment 2 bases; nucleotides outside the gene matches: 4. CDR3 bases: TGTGCCAGCAGCTTAGCTGCGGGAGTAGCCTACGAGCAGTACTTC. It encodes CASSLAAGVAYEQYF.

This clone has only a few counts. CDR3 coding DNA: TGTGCCAGCAGTGGAGAAACCGGGACAGGGTCCTACGAGCAGTACTTC. Its translation is CASSGETGTGSYEQYF. The chain joins TRBV25-1 to TRBJ2-7, with TRBD1 matching 9 bases. Germline V gives CDR1 MGHDK, CDR2 SYGVNS. J was trimmed by 1 base and V by 4 bases; bases with no gene match: 8. The CDR3 is 16 amino acids.